These 4 T cell receptor beta chains were sequenced from one sample in a study of T cell changes during pregnancy in multiple sclerosis (dated by TCRdb to the late 2010s). Receptors were amplified or captured by the immunoSEQ multiplex PCR assay. TCRdb's version of the immuneACCESS table is confined to in-frame rearrangements and falls short of the full clone set. An unresolved V gene accounts for under half of the shortfall where checked; the remainder is of unknown origin. The sample table lists about 110,000 clones, 90% to 95% of them with a count of one. 3.5% of the sample comes from the top ten. Sequences were derived from peripheral blood, sampled after pregnancy. The receptors derive from a female donor with multiple sclerosis, enrolled in a pregnancy study.

The chain carries TRBV5-4 and TRBJ2-5; D possibly corresponds to TRBD2 (5 bases). Germline V CDR1 and CDR2: SGHNT, YYREEE (reference sequence). The CDR3 contains 16 residues. V lost 3 bases, J lost 5 bases, and 20 bases lay in between. The chain's CDR3 is CASSYPGVQVGETQYF. The CDR3 DNA is TGTGCCAGCAGCTATCCCGGGGTCCAAGTCGGGGAGACCCAGTACTTC.

This clone was picked up a small number of times. The chain couples TRBV19 to TRBJ1-6, with a weak D call TRBD1 (5 bases). The CDR3 is 15 residues long. With 1 base removed from V and 10 bases from J, the gap between germline ends came to 14 bases. Germline V gene lookup returns CDR1 LNHDA and CDR2 SQIVND (reference sequence). CDR3: CASSIVAGRNSPLHF. The CDR3 bases are TGTGCCAGTAGTATAGTCGCAGGGAGGAACTCACCCCTCCACTTT.

V usage is TRBV6-6 and J usage is TRBJ1-1; TRBD1 is a possible D gene (6 bases). Between the trimmed V and J ends, which lost 4 bases and 3 bases, there was a span of 12 bases. CDR1 and CDR2 (germline): MNHNY, SVGAGI (reference sequence). CDR3 length equals 14 residues. The CDR3 reads CASSSRGGDTEAFF. The DNA of the CDR3 is TGTGCCAGCAGTTCCCGCGGGGGCGACACTGAAGCTTTCTTT.

The DNA of the CDR3 is TGTGCCAGTAGTATAGGCGGTATCTCCTACGAGCAGTACTTC. This codes for CASSIGGISYEQYF. The chain couples TRBV19 to TRBJ2-7; D gene unclear. Trimming stripped 1 base from V and 0 bases from J, with 7 bases between. The CDR3 has 14 amino acids. The V gene's germline CDR1 is LNHDA and CDR2 SQIVND (reference sequence).